This T cell receptor beta chain is from a study of blood T cell repertoires in COVID-19. Libraries were prepared by immunoSEQ multiplex PCR; TCRdb keeps only in-frame clonotypes and omits some of them. The repertoire holds roughly 250,000 clones, about 80% seen once, with around 3.4% in the top ten. This CDR3 contains 14 residues. Trimming at V came to 1 base and at J to 4 bases, leaving 4 bases not matched to a gene. Germline V gene data show CDR1 as SEHNR and CDR2 as FQNEAQ (reference sequence). The sequence was obtained from a woman of 80 years or more with acute or convalescent COVID-19. Material: peripheral blood. V and J are TRBV7-9 and TRBJ2-7; 7 bases match TRBD1. The CDR3 DNA sequence: TGTGCCAGCAGCTTAGATCCGACAGGGTACGAGCAGTACTTC. The encoded protein is CASSLDPTGYEQYF.